Listed below are T cell receptor beta chains from one sample, sequenced in a study of blood T cell repertoires in COVID-19. Profiled with immunoSEQ multiplex PCR; TCRdb holds only in-frame clones, not every one. The sample lists a few hundred thousand clones; 70% to 90% were seen once. Material for sequencing was PBMCs or T cells enriched from blood (not recorded which). Source of these receptors: a woman in her twenties or thirties who had recovered from COVID-19. CDR3s include the opening cysteine and the closing phenylalanine or tryptophan. D genes are given only for firm matches. For some rows the clone size is stated as once, few or many, or as a class when expanded; others skip it.

J gene	clone size	D gene	CDR3 length	V gene	CDR3 DNA	CDR3 protein
TRBJ1-2	.	TRBD1	14	TRBV2	TGTGCCAGCAGTCTGACAGGGCCAAACTATGGCTACACCTTC	CASSLTGPNYGYTF
TRBJ2-6	.	.	14	TRBV7-3	TGTGCCAGCAGCCTCCGTTCTGGGGCCAACGTCCTGACTTTC	CASSLRSGANVLTF
TRBJ1-3	.	.	17	TRBV7-2	TGTGCCAGCAGCTTAGGGGTTTGGGCAGTCATGCGAAACACCATATATTTT	CASSLGVWAVMRNTIYF
TRBJ1-5	.	.	13	TRBV19	TGTGCCAGTAGTATAGGGAGTAAACAGCCCCAGCATTTT	CASSIGSKQPQHF
TRBJ2-1	.	.	11	TRBV9	TGTGCCAGCGGAGGCCCCAATGAGCAGTTCTTC	CASGGPNEQFF
TRBJ2-7	.	TRBD1	16	TRBV7-6	TGTGCCAGCAGAGTAGAGGCCGGACAGGGGATGGGGGAGCAGTACTTC	CASRVEAGQGMGEQYF
TRBJ1-2	.	.	15	TRBV27	TGTGCCAGCACCTCACTCCAAGGGAGCGATGGTAGCTACACCTTC	CASTSLQGSDGSYTF
TRBJ2-5	.	TRBD2	15	TRBV7-8	TGTGCCAGCAGCGGGGGACTAGGGGAGGCGGAGACCCAGTACTTC	CASSGGLGEAETQYF
TRBJ1-6	.	.	14	TRBV11-1	TGTGCCAGCAGCTTAGACGCCCAGAATTCACCCCTCCACTTT	CASSLDAQNSPLHF
TRBJ1-1	.	.	14	TRBV30	TGTGCCTGGAGTGTACCTCGCAGAAGTACTGAAGCTTTCTTT	CAWSVPRRSTEAFF
TRBJ2-5	.	.	15	TRBV7-2	TGTGCCAGCAGCTTAGGGCCTAGCATGGAAGAGACCCAGTACTTC	CASSLGPSMEETQYF
TRBJ1-3	.	.	13	TRBV3-1/TRBV3-2	TGTGCCAGCAGCCAAGATCCCCGAGACACCATATATTTT	CASSQDPRDTIYF
TRBJ2-2	.	.	13	TRBV2	TGTGCCAGCAGTGCGACAAGGACCGGGGAGCTGTTTTTT	CASSATRTGELFF
TRBJ1-4	.	TRBD1	14	TRBV5-1	TGCGCCAGCACCCAGGGGGCAACTAATGAAAAACTGTTTTTT	CASTQGATNEKLFF
TRBJ1-1	.	.	14	TRBV9	TGTGCCAGCAGCGTAACCGGGTTGAACACTGAAGCTTTCTTT	CASSVTGLNTEAFF
TRBJ2-3	once	TRBD2	18	TRBV4-2	TGTGCCAGCAGCCAAGGAGTCCCTAGCGGGAGGGGATTAGATACGCAGTATTTT	CASSQGVPSGRGLDTQYF
TRBJ2-7	.	TRBD1	16	TRBV4-1	TGCGCCAGCAGCCAAGCCGGGACAGGGGATTTCTACGAGCAGTACTTC	CASSQAGTGDFYEQYF
TRBJ2-3	.	TRBD2	15	TRBV15	TGTGCCACCAGCAGGGGGGGGAGGGGCACAGATACGCAGTATTTT	CATSRGGRGTDTQYF
TRBJ1-1	few	.	14	TRBV21-1	TGTGCCAGCAGCAAACTGGGACAGCGAAACGAAGCTTTCTTT	CASSKLGQRNEAFF
TRBJ1-6	.	.	13	TRBV5-1	TGCGCCAGCAACGGGGGGCAGAATTCACCCCTCCACTTT	CASNGGQNSPLHF
TRBJ1-2	.	.	14	TRBV4-1	TGCGCCAGCAGCAAGAACGGGGTGGGCTATGGCTACACCTTC	CASSKNGVGYGYTF
TRBJ2-2	.	TRBD2	16	TRBV28	TGTGCCAGCCGCCCGCCTAGCGGGAGAGGAACCGGGGAGCTGTTTTTT	CASRPPSGRGTGELFF
TRBJ2-7	.	TRBD2	16	TRBV6-5	TGTGCCAGCAGTTACCTCAGTAGCGGGAGGTCCTACGAGCAGTACTTC	CASSYLSSGRSYEQYF
TRBJ1-2	.	TRBD1	15	TRBV15	TGTGCCACCAGCAGCCGAGTAGGGGGCGACTATGGCTACACCTTC	CATSSRVGGDYGYTF
TRBJ1-1	.	.	16	TRBV5-1	TGCGCCAGCAGCTTGGCCAACGCGGTATGGAACACTGAAGCTTTCTTT	CASSLANAVWNTEAFF
TRBJ2-7	.	.	12	TRBV5-4	TGTGCCAGCAGCTTGGGACTCAACGAGCAGTACTTC	CASSLGLNEQYF
TRBJ1-1	.	.	13	TRBV11-2	TGTGCCAGCAGCCCTCAGATGAACACTGAAGCTTTCTTT	CASSPQMNTEAFF
TRBJ2-7	.	TRBD1	13	TRBV6-1	TGTGCCAGCACCAGGACAGGGGAACACGAGCAGTACTTC	CASTRTGEHEQYF
TRBJ1-1	.	.	16	TRBV15	TGTGCCACCAGCAGAGCAAGACAGGTGATGTGGACTGAAGCTTTCTTT	CATSRARQVMWTEAFF
TRBJ2-5	.	.	14	TRBV7-2	TGTGCCAGCAGCCCAGACTGGCAGTCGGAGACCCAGTACTTC	CASSPDWQSETQYF
TRBJ1-2	once	.	14	TRBV6-5	TGTGCCAGCAGCTCCCGAACAGGGATCTATGGCTACACCTTC	CASSSRTGIYGYTF
TRBJ2-7	.	TRBD2	16	TRBV7-2	TGTGCCAGCAGCCGGAGCGGGGGCGATCCACTTTACGAGCAGTACTTC	CASSRSGGDPLYEQYF
TRBJ2-3	.	.	15	TRBV11-2	TGTGCCAGCAGCTTAGGGGGGGAAAGCGCAGATACGCAGTATTTT	CASSLGGESADTQYF
TRBJ1-2	.	.	13	TRBV5-1	TGCGCCAGCCGGGACGGGGGGATCTATGGCTACACCTTC	CASRDGGIYGYTF
TRBJ2-7	.	.	15	TRBV7-9	TGTGCCAGCAGATCAAGCGGGTGGAGCTCCTACGAGCAGTACTTC	CASRSSGWSSYEQYF
TRBJ1-2	few	.	14	TRBV28	TGTGCCAGCAGTCCCCCTGGGGCCCCTGGTGGCTACACCTTC	CASSPPGAPGGYTF
TRBJ1-2	.	.	14	TRBV7-2	TGTGCCAGCAGCCCGACAGGAAGGGACTATGGCTACACCTTC	CASSPTGRDYGYTF
TRBJ2-3	.	.	17	TRBV7-6	TGTGCCAGCAGCTTAGTATTCGTGGGCCTAGCGAGGGATACGCAGTATTTT	CASSLVFVGLARDTQYF
TRBJ1-1	.	.	13	TRBV10-3	TGTGCCAGCCTGCGGGGGCTTAACACTGAAGCTTTCTTT	CASLRGLNTEAFF
TRBJ2-2	.	TRBD2	15	TRBV7-9	TGTGCCAGCAGCTACCGGGGGGAGGTCACCGGGGAGCTGTTTTTT	CASSYRGEVTGELFF
TRBJ2-1	.	.	16	TRBV5-8	TGTGCCAGCAGCTCCTATAACCGGGAGACCCACAATGAGCAGTTCTTC	CASSSYNRETHNEQFF
TRBJ2-1	.	TRBD1	16	TRBV7-3	TGTGCCAGCGGCCACTCCGGGACAGGGGGTCTCAATGAGCAGTTCTTC	CASGHSGTGGLNEQFF
TRBJ2-3	.	.	13	TRBV21-1	TGTGCCAGCAGCAAAGCGCCAGTAGATACGCAGTATTTT	CASSKAPVDTQYF
TRBJ1-1	.	.	17	TRBV7-2	TGTGCCAGCAGCTTAGTGTTGATAGGGGGAGTGGGGACTGAAGCTTTCTTT	CASSLVLIGGVGTEAFF
TRBJ2-1	.	TRBD1	14	TRBV19	TGTGCCAGTAGTGGCAGGGGGCGCGAGAATGAGCAGTTCTTC	CASSGRGRENEQFF
TRBJ2-7	.	TRBD1	17	TRBV4-3	TGCGCCAGCAGCCAAGTGATTTCTGGACAGGGGGCCCACGAGCAGTACTTC	CASSQVISGQGAHEQYF
TRBJ1-2	many	TRBD1	12	TRBV27	TGTGCCAGCAAGACAGGGGGCCTGGGCTACACCTTC	CASKTGGLGYTF